This T cell receptor beta chain was obtained from a study of T-cell memory formation after mild COVID-19. Study findings and constraints: A subset of responding clones appeared in pre-infection memory, suggesting cross-reactive memory joined.

MiXCR, run by TCRdb on the 5' RACE reads, gives a single entry per CDR3 protein. The data contain about 350,000 distinct CDR3 sequences, roughly 15% of them singletons. Comment on this clonotype: Its antigen is currently unknown.

Sequencing input: PBMCs or a T cell subset sorted from them (not recorded which). The source is a man between 18 and 35 years old who had mild COVID-19 (a few samples of this study predate the infection). Cell type and time point are not known.

In DNA, the CDR3 is TGCAGCGTTGCTGTGACGGACGTTAATGAGCAGTTCTTC. Protein: CSVAVTDVNEQFF. The V call is TRBV29-1, the J call TRBJ2-1; D call uncertain. V gave up 4 bases and J gave up 7 bases, with 14 bases separating them. The CDR3 loop spans 13 amino acids. Germline V lookup: CDR1 SQVTM, CDR2 ANQGSEA.